Each of the 18 T cell receptor beta chains below was sequenced from the same sample in a study of vaccination effects on CD4 cells after COVID-19. These receptors have no known antigen. The table came from immunoSEQ multiplex PCR; TCRdb's copy has only in-frame clones and leaves some out. The repertoire has roughly 19,000 clones, approximately 79% of them found once; the top ten carry around 9.1%. Sequencing in the ViraFEST assay came after antigen-specific CD4+ T cells had been expanded with viral peptide pools, which were used to stimulate PBMC. It was after nine to ten days of culture that CD4+ T cells were isolated. According to the study, vaccine recipients showed no prior SARS-CoV-2 infection and negative nucleocapsid antibodies. The sequencing used CD4+ T cells from PBMCs cultured with HCoV-NL63 spike peptides, collected before COVID-19 vaccination. All receptors come from a human donor who received a COVID-19 vaccine.

J is TRBJ1-2 and V is TRBV24-1, with unresolved D. Trimming pared 0 bases from V and 0 bases from J, leaving 16 bases between. Germline CDR1 and CDR2: KGHDR and SFDVKD. This CDR3 has 18 residues. CDR3 residues: CATSDLMEECKANYGYTF. The CDR3 region has the DNA TGTGCCACCAGTGATTTGATGGAAGAGTGTAAGGCTAACTATGGCTACACCTTC.

The gene calls are TRBV5-1 and TRBJ1-4; D unclear. Trimming shortened V by 0 bases and J by 1 base, and 4 bases separated the two germline ends. The CDR3 runs to 14 residues. Germline V CDR1 and CDR2: SGHRS, YFSETQ. Here the CDR3 reads CASSLGGTNEKLFF. The CDR3 coding sequence is TGCGCCAGCAGCTTGGGCGGAACTAATGAAAAACTGTTTTTT.

This clone was picked up one time. The rearrangement links TRBV30 to TRBJ2-6; D gene uncertain. The germline V and J ends were trimmed by 2 bases and 3 bases, with 5 bases remaining between them. The CDR3 sequence is 13 residues long. CDR1 is GTSNPN, CDR2 SVGIG, per germline (reference sequence). The CDR3 loop reads CAWSFVGANVLTF. In nucleotides, the CDR3 is TGTGCCTGGAGTTTCGTTGGGGCCAACGTCCTGACTTTC.

This clone came up a few times. The chain employs TRBV19 and TRBJ1-2; unclear D gene. CDR1 is LNHDA, CDR2 SQIVND, per germline (reference sequence). The length of the CDR3 is 14 residues. Trimming took 3 bases from V and 2 from J, leaving 10 bases between them. The CDR3 is CASSIEGSNYGYTF. The CDR3 DNA is TGTGCCAGTAGTATCGAAGGTTCAAACTATGGCTACACCTTC.

The chain uses TRBV19 and TRBJ2-7; D is possibly TRBD2 (6 bases). CDR1 is LNHDA and CDR2 is SQIVND in the germline V gene (reference sequence). The CDR3 is made up of 15 amino acids. Deletions cut 2 bases from V and 7 bases from J, with 18 bases between. CDR3: CASSISDTGRGEQYF. The DNA for the CDR3 is TGTGCCAGTAGTATAAGTGACACCGGGAGAGGAGAGCAGTACTTC.

The chain carries TRBV6-5 and TRBJ1-2; D call uncertain. Trimming took 2 bases from V and 3 from J, leaving 13 bases between them. This CDR3 is built from 15 residues. Germline CDR1 MNHEY, CDR2 SVGAGI. The CDR3 bases are TGTGCCAGCAGTTACGGTGGAGGAAGCGACTATGGCTACACCTTC. Protein: CASSYGGGSDYGYTF.

This clone was seen just once. This rearrangement joins TRBV19 to TRBJ2-7; tentatively, D is TRBD1 (5 bases). The CDR3 loop spans 11 amino acids. The germline V gene has CDR1 LNHDA and CDR2 SQIVND (reference sequence). Trimming removed 3 bases at V and 9 bases at J, with 9 bases between. The DNA of the CDR3 is TGTGCCAGTAGTATGGGGCCTTCGCAGTACTTC. As protein: CASSMGPSQYF.

The rearrangement links TRBV11-2 to TRBJ2-3; D not certain. The CDR3 runs to 13 residues. In germline, CDR1 is SGHAT, CDR2 FQNNGV. Trimming left V 1 base short and J 5 bases short, with 7 bases between. The CDR3 DNA follows: TGTGCCAGCAGCTTAGTAGGTAGAGATACGCAGTATTTT. This gives the protein CASSLVGRDTQYF.

The V gene is TRBV13, the J gene TRBJ1-4; 8 positions match TRBD1. Losses at the gene ends were 4 bases for V and 4 bases for J; bases not matched to a gene: 5. Germline V CDR1 and CDR2: PRHDT, FYEKMQ (reference sequence). This CDR3 contains 15 residues. The CDR3 DNA is TGTGCCAGCAGCTCGCGGACAGGGAATAATGAAAAACTGTTTTTT. Translation gives CASSSRTGNNEKLFF.

The V and J genes are TRBV24-1 and TRBJ2-1, with D unclear. Germline assignment: CDR1 KGHDR and CDR2 SFDVKD. This CDR3 has 11 residues. The V end was cut by 0 bases, the J end by 10 bases, with 3 bases between. As DNA, the CDR3 is TGTGCCACCAGTGATTTGGGGGAGCAGTTCTTC. This codes for CATSDLGEQFF.

The chain combines TRBV14 with TRBJ1-1; no clear D gene. The germline V gene has CDR1 SGHDN and CDR2 FVKESK. The V gene lost 2 bases and the J gene lost 3 bases, with 10 bases spanning the gap. The CDR3 is 14 residues long. The CDR3 reads CASSQRTVYTEAFF. The CDR3 nucleotides are TGTGCCAGCAGCCAAAGGACGGTCTACACTGAAGCTTTCTTT.

This chain connects TRBV5-5 to TRBJ1-5; D call uncertain. The CDR3 totals 13 residues. The V and J ends lost 6 bases and 4 bases respectively, with 11 bases between them. CDR1 and CDR2 from the germline V gene are SGHKS and YYEKEE (reference sequence). The CDR3 coding sequence is TGTGCCAGCACCACAAGTCCGAATCAGCCCCAGCATTTT. This encodes CASTTSPNQPQHF.

The chain links TRBV6-5 to TRBJ1-3, with 8 nucleotides matching TRBD1. CDR3 length: 15 residues. Trimming at V came to 4 bases and at J to 0 bases, leaving 2 bases not matched to a gene. Germline CDR1 and CDR2: MNHEY and SVGAGI. The CDR3 spells CASSSGQVSGNTIYF. DNA of the CDR3: TGTGCCAGCAGTTCGGGACAGGTCTCTGGAAACACCATATATTTT.

The V call is TRBV6-2 or TRBV6-3, the J call TRBJ1-1; 9 bases match TRBD1. This CDR3 is 18 amino acids long. The junction had 15 bases not matched to a gene; V was cut back by 5 bases and J by 2 bases. In germline, CDR1 is MNHEY, CDR2 SVGEGT. CDR3 sequence: CASSLPPGQGGENTEAFF. The CDR3 DNA reads TGTGCCAGCAGTCTGCCTCCGGGACAGGGTGGGGAAAACACTGAAGCTTTCTTT.

The V and J genes are TRBV3-1 (or the pseudogene TRBV3-2) and TRBJ2-7; 11 bases are shared with TRBD1. Germline CDR1 and CDR2: LGHDT and YNNKEL (reference sequence). The ends lost 4 bases at V and 4 bases at J; junction bases unmatched: 3. This CDR3 has 14 residues. CDR3 coding DNA: TGTGCCAGCAGCCGGGGACAGGGGGGTTACGAGCAGTACTTC. Encoded protein: CASSRGQGGYEQYF.

The CDR3 DNA reads as TGTGCCAGCAGGCTAGCGGGAGATGGTGAGCAGTTCTTC. It specifies CASRLAGDGEQFF. The rearrangement joins TRBV12-3 or TRBV12-4 to TRBJ2-1; TRBD2 aligns across 10 bases. The CDR3 is 13 residues long. V lost 6 bases to trimming and J lost 9 bases; unmatched junction nucleotides: 5.

This clone was detected a few times. The genes are TRBV4-2 and TRBJ2-5, with 16 bases aligning to TRBD2. This CDR3 has 17 amino acids. Germline CDR1 LGHNA, CDR2 YNFKEQ. Trimming cost V 4 bases and J 5 bases; bases outside gene matches: 7. CDR3 loop: CASSPDGTSGRAETQYF. The CDR3 coding sequence is TGTGCCAGCAGCCCAGACGGGACTAGCGGGAGGGCGGAGACCCAGTACTTC.

J is TRBJ2-1 and V is TRBV2; D perhaps matches TRBD2 (5 bases). The germline V gene encodes CDR1 SNHLY and CDR2 FYNNEI. The CDR3 extends over 15 amino acids. Trimming pared 6 bases from V and 2 bases from J, leaving 14 bases between. CDR3: CASRVDRGTYNEQFF. The DNA for the CDR3 is TGTGCCAGCAGAGTCGACCGGGGAACCTACAATGAGCAGTTCTTC.